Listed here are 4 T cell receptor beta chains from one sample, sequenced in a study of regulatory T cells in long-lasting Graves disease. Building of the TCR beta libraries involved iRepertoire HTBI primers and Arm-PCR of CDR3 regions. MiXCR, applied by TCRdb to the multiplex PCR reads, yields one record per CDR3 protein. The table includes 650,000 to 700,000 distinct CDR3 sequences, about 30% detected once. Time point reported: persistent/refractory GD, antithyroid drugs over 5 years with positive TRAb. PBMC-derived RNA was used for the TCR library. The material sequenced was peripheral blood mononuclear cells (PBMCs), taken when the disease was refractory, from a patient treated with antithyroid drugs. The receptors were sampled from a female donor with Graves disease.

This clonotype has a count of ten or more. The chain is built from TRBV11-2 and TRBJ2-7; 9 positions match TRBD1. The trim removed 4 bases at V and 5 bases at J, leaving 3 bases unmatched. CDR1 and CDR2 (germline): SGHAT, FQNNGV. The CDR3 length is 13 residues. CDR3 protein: CASSSGQGDEQYF. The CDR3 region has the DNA TGTGCCAGCAGCTCGGGACAGGGCGACGAGCAGTACTTC.

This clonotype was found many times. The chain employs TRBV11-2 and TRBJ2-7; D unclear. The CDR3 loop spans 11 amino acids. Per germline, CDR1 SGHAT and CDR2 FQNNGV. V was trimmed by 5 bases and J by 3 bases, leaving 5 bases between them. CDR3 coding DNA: TGTGCCAGCAGCCCCTACTACGAGCAGTACTTC. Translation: CASSPYYEQYF.

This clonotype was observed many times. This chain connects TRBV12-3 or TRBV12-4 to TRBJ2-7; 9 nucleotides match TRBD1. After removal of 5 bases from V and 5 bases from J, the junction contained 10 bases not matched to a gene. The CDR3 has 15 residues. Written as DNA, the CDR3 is TGTGCCAGCAGTGTCTCCGGGACAGGGCTCAACGAGCAGTACTTC. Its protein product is CASSVSGTGLNEQYF.

The CDR3 here is CASSQGVSSSYEQYF. In DNA, the CDR3 is TGCGCCAGCAGCCAAGGTGTTTCCAGCTCCTACGAGCAGTACTTC. This chain joins TRBV4-1 and TRBJ2-7; D gene uncertain. Germline lookup yields CDR1 MGHRA and CDR2 YSYEKL. The CDR3 consists of 15 residues. Trimming removed 1 base from V and 0 bases from J, with 10 bases in between.